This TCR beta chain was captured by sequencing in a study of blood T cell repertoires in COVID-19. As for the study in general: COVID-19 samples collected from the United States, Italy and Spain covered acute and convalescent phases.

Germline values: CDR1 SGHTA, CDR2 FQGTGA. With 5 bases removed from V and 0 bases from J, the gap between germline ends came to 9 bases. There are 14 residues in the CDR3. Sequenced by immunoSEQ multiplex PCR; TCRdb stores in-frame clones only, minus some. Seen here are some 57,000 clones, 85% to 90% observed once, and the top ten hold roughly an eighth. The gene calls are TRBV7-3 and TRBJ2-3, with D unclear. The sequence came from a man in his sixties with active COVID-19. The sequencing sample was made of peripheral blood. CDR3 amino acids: CASSRIGSTDTQYF. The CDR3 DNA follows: TGTGCCAGCAGCAGGATCGGGAGCACAGATACGCAGTATTTT.